Below, 23 T cell receptor beta chains from the same sample are listed, as sequenced in a study of T cell clonotyping in hematopoietic cell transplantation. Method: immunoSEQ multiplex PCR; TCRdb's copy keeps in-frame clones and lacks some. Of approximately 8,000 clones in the sample, roughly nine tenths are singletons; the top ten hold 3.5% to 4.5%. The sample here was PBMCs, taken 180 days after allogeneic stem cell transplant. The receptors stem from a female patient aged 50-59 years who had an allogeneic stem cell transplant from an unrelated donor, so the T cells may come from the graft donor. Some clones in this sample may be carry-over from other donors' samples.

This clone was seen only once. The CDR3 DNA reads TGTGCCAGCAGTTTATCGGCGGGTTATGGCGAGCAGTACGTC. Its protein product is CASSLSAGYGEQYV. The gene calls are TRBV27 and TRBJ2-7; possibly TRBD2 for D (5 bases). Trimming removed 0 bases at V and 6 bases at J, with 12 bases between. Germline V gene data show CDR1 as MNHEY and CDR2 as SMNVEV (reference sequence). The CDR3 sequence is 14 residues long.

The V gene is TRBV6-5, the J gene TRBJ2-2, with D unresolved. Germline CDR1 is MNHEY and CDR2 is SVGAGI. The CDR3 sequence is 13 residues long. V was pared by 2 bases and J by 6 bases, with 7 bases between. CDR3 sequence reads: CASSYGVPGELFF. Here the CDR3 DNA reads TGTGCCAGCAGTTACGGGGTCCCCGGGGAGCTGTTTTTT.

This chain links TRBV27 with TRBJ2-7; D not certain. CDR1 is MNHEY, CDR2 SMNVEV, per germline (reference sequence). CDR3 length: 13 amino acids. With 6 bases removed from V and 2 bases from J, the gap between germline ends came to 11 bases. The CDR3 protein is CASSPDGAYEQYV. The DNA for the CDR3 is TGTGCCAGCAGCCCGGACGGTGCCTACGAGCAGTACGTC.

The chain joins TRBV5-4 to TRBJ2-7; 10 bases match TRBD2. The V gene end was trimmed by 4 bases and the J gene end by 0 bases; junction bases not matched to a gene: 10. From germline, CDR1 is SGHNT and CDR2 YYREEE (reference sequence). This CDR3 region has 17 residues. The CDR3, as DNA: TGTGCCAGCAGCCCTGGACTAGCGGTCCTAAGCTCCTACGAGCAGTACTTC. This gives the protein CASSPGLAVLSSYEQYF.

This chain connects TRBV5-6 to TRBJ1-1; no clear D gene. V was cut by 4 bases and J by 2 bases, with 6 bases left in between. From germline, CDR1 is SGHDT and CDR2 YYEEEE. The CDR3 is made up of 12 amino acids. The CDR3: CASSQQNTEAFF. The CDR3 nucleotides read TGTGCCAGCAGCCAACAAAACACTGAAGCTTTCTTT.

V is TRBV9 and J is TRBJ2-7, with 7 positions matching TRBD2. The length of the CDR3 is 15 residues. CDR1 and CDR2 (germline): SGDLS, YYNGEE. After removal of 5 bases from V and 5 bases from J, the junction contained 13 bases not matched to a gene. The CDR3 sequence: CASSRTGTNYNEQYF. The DNA for the CDR3 is TGTGCCAGCAGTAGGACCGGGACTAATTATAACGAGCAGTACTTC.

The V and J genes are TRBV4-2 and TRBJ1-1; D is possibly TRBD1 (5 bases). Per germline, CDR1 LGHNA and CDR2 YNFKEQ. V dropped 1 base and J dropped 14 bases, with 17 bases sitting between them. This CDR3 has 13 residues. CDR3 coding DNA: TGTGCCAGCAGCCAAGGAGTAACAGGCGAGGAATTCTTT. This translates into CASSQGVTGEEFF.

In nucleotides, the CDR3 is TGTGCCAGCAGCACCTTTAGAGGCTCCGGGGCCAACGTCCTGACTTTC. This sequence encodes CASSTFRGSGANVLTF. The V call is TRBV5-6, the J call TRBJ2-6, with D hard to call. Germline values: CDR1 SGHDT, CDR2 YYEEEE. V shed 4 bases and J shed 4 bases, with 15 bases lying between them. The CDR3 has 16 amino acids.

The V and J genes are TRBV7-9 and TRBJ1-5, with a tentative D call TRBD1 (5 bases). The CDR3 has 13 residues. Trimming left V 6 bases short and J 4 bases short, with 10 bases between. Germline CDR1 reads SEHNR; CDR2 reads FQNEAQ (reference sequence). This CDR3 reads CASRAEGNQPQHF. CDR3 DNA sequence: TGTGCCAGCAGGGCGGAGGGGAATCAGCCCCAGCATTTT.

For the CDR3, the DNA is TGCGCCAGCAGTCACCCGTCTACGAATAATCAGCCCCAGCATTTT. It encodes CASSHPSTNNQPQHF. The gene calls are TRBV23-1 and TRBJ1-5; D remains unclear. TRBV23-1 is an open reading frame, and its role is uncertain. Trimming took 3 bases from V and 4 from J, leaving 13 bases between them. The CDR3 sequence is 15 residues long.

The rearrangement joins TRBV5-6 to TRBJ1-1; no firm D call. Germline values: CDR1 SGHDT, CDR2 YYEEEE. This CDR3 spans 13 amino acids. Trimming shortened V by 3 bases and J by 1 base, and 7 bases separated the two germline ends. The CDR3 bases are TGTGCCAGCAGCTCACCGGGGAACACTGAAGCTTTCTTT. Residues: CASSSPGNTEAFF.

J is TRBJ1-3 and V is TRBV5-1; 8 bases fit TRBD1. The V segment lost 1 base and the J segment 0 bases; nucleotides outside the gene matches: 9. Germline V gene data show CDR1 as SGHRS and CDR2 as YFSETQ. The CDR3 has 18 amino acids. Here the CDR3 DNA reads TGCGCCAGCAGCTTGTCCGGGACAGGAGTTAGCTCTGGAAACACCATATATTTT. Protein product: CASSLSGTGVSSGNTIYF.

The chain combines TRBV2 with TRBJ1-1; D remains ambiguous. V was clipped by 7 bases and J by 2 bases, with 5 bases between them. This CDR3 spans 11 amino acids. Looked up from germline, CDR1 is SNHLY and CDR2 is FYNNEI. DNA of the CDR3: TGTGCCAGCAATGTTAACACTGAAGCTTTCTTT. Its translation: CASNVNTEAFF.

The chain has TRBV29-1 and TRBJ2-2; tentative D call: TRBD1 (5 bases). The length of the CDR3 is 13 residues. The germline V gene has CDR1 SQVTM and CDR2 ANQGSEA. CDR3 region: CGFEQGNTGELFF. Here the CDR3 DNA reads TGCGGCTTTGAGCAGGGGAACACCGGGGAGCTGTTTTTT.

This sequence joins TRBV2 and TRBJ2-5; 9 bases line up with TRBD2. CDR1 is SNHLY, CDR2 FYNNEI, per germline. There are 13 residues in the CDR3. The ends lost 10 bases at V and 1 base at J; junction bases unmatched: 4. The CDR3 loop is CATRGGAQETQYF. The CDR3 DNA follows: TGTGCCACCCGCGGGGGGGCCCAAGAGACCCAGTACTTC. Together with reference TRBV2 and TRBJ2-5, the CDR3 gives the full variable domain: EPEVTQTPSHQVTQMGQEVILRCVPISNHLYFYWYRQILGQKVEFLVSFYNNEISEKSEIFDDQFSVERPDGSNFTLKIRSTKLEDSAMYFCATRGGAQETQYFGPGTRLLVL.

The chain recombines TRBV6-6 with TRBJ1-1; a weak D match, TRBD1 (6 bases). The CDR3 loop spans 14 amino acids. Germline V gene data show CDR1 as MNHNY and CDR2 as SVGAGI (reference sequence). V was cut by 0 bases and J by 4 bases, with 9 bases left in between. The CDR3 protein is CASSYSTGSTEAFF. Written as DNA, the CDR3 is TGTGCCAGCAGTTACTCAACAGGGAGCACTGAAGCTTTCTTT.

The chain joins TRBV19 to TRBJ2-5; D uncertain. Looked up from germline, CDR1 is LNHDA and CDR2 is SQIVND (reference sequence). This CDR3 spans 15 amino acids. With 4 bases removed from V and 0 bases from J, the gap between germline ends came to 12 bases. The CDR3, as DNA: TGTGCCAGTAGTAGGAGAGAAAGTTACCAAGAGACCCAGTACTTC. As protein: CASSRRESYQETQYF.

This chain joins TRBV7-2 and TRBJ1-4; D is ambiguous. This CDR3 has 14 amino acids. Trimming removed 4 bases from V and 5 bases from J, with 11 bases in between. Germline-derived CDR1 and CDR2 are SGHTA and FQGNSA. CDR3 sequence (DNA): TGTGCCAGCAGCTCCCTGGGAGGGAATGAAAAACTGTTTTTT. This gives the protein CASSSLGGNEKLFF.

There are a few counts of this clone. J is TRBJ2-7 and V is TRBV11-2; 7 nucleotides agree with TRBD1. With V trimmed by 5 bases and J by 4 bases, 11 bases remained unmatched. Germline V gene data show CDR1 as SGHAT and CDR2 as FQNNGV. The CDR3 is 15 residues long. The CDR3 sequence: CASSAGTGVTYEQYF. CDR3 sequence (DNA): TGTGCCAGCAGCGCCGGAACAGGGGTGACGTACGAGCAGTACTTC.

The chain is built from TRBV7-2 and TRBJ1-2, with D unclear. Per germline, CDR1 SGHTA and CDR2 FQGNSA. Trimming cost V 2 bases and J 7 bases, with 11 bases left between them. The CDR3 contains 13 residues. The DNA of the CDR3 is TGTGCCAGCAGCTTAACGGGGTACAGTGGCTACACCTTC. Amino acids: CASSLTGYSGYTF.

This chain connects TRBV9 to TRBJ1-2, with D possibly being TRBD1 (5 bases). Trimming cost V 0 bases and J 8 bases, with 20 bases left between them. The CDR3 has 16 residues. Germline V gene data show CDR1 as SGDLS and CDR2 as YYNGEE. As DNA, the CDR3 is TGTGCCAGCAGCGTAGTGAGTCAGGGAATATCTGGGGGCTACACCTTC. It specifies CASSVVSQGISGGYTF.

This clone has only a few counts. The chain employs TRBV7-9 and TRBJ2-2; 15 bases agree with TRBD2. Germline V gene sequence: CDR1 SEHNR, CDR2 FQNEAQ (reference sequence). V was clipped by 5 bases and J by 5 bases; unmatched bases: 0. The CDR3 is made up of 15 amino acids. This chain's CDR3 is CASSGTSGGTGELFF. CDR3 DNA: TGTGCCAGCAGCGGGACTAGCGGGGGGACCGGGGAGCTGTTTTTT.

The chain links TRBV7-8 to TRBJ1-2; unclear D gene. With 1 base removed from V and 5 bases from J, the gap between germline ends came to 11 bases. The CDR3 spans 14 residues. The germline CDR1 and CDR2 sequences are SGHVS and FQNEAQ. CDR3 residues: CASSLVGGYYGYTF. In DNA form, the CDR3 reads TGTGCCAGCAGCTTAGTGGGCGGCTATTATGGCTACACCTTC.